This TCR beta chain appears in the sequencing data of a study of blood T cell repertoires in COVID-19. CDR1 is SNHLY and CDR2 is FYNNEI in the germline V gene. The V end lost 3 bases, the J end lost 4 bases, and 9 bases lay between the germline ends. This CDR3 has 14 residues. Assay: immunoSEQ multiplex PCR; the TCRdb copy retains only in-frame clones and omits some. The sample includes about 120,000 clones, about 88% seen only once; the top ten take under 4%. J is TRBJ2-2 and V is TRBV2, with D perhaps TRBD1 (6 bases). The sequence was obtained from a man aged 40-49 years with acute or convalescent COVID-19. Sequences were obtained from peripheral blood. As DNA, the CDR3 is TGTGCCAGCAGTGAGGGGGCTGGCACCGGGGAGCTGTTTTTT. Its protein is CASSEGAGTGELFF.